This T cell receptor (beta chain) was retrieved from a study of cytomegalovirus exposure and HLA in healthy donors (dated by TCRdb to 2015 to 2018). Notes on the research overall: An earlier analysis of roughly 610 of the donors reported about 260 Gb of sequence data and 90 million to 120 million unique TCR beta sequences obtained from about 200 million T cells. Around 300 gigabases of sequencing data and approximately 93 million unique TCR sequences were included in an early release covering about 620 HLA-typed donors. The genetic ancestry cluster associated with self-reported Caucasian donors included 65% to 90% of the roughly 400 genotyped donors. The study was designed to test whether signatures of past pathogen exposure could be identified by cataloging public T cell receptors. The study used immunosequencing to profile the T cell repertoires of approximately 640 subjects and linked those repertoires to cytomegalovirus serostatus. Besides the first cohort of about 730 subjects, a separate validation cohort made up of about 120 different subjects was used. The study combined high-throughput TCR immunosequencing, statistical association of individual TCRs with disease status, and machine learning to predict cytomegalovirus infection status. A later analysis re-analyzed previously published TCR beta repertoires from 666 donors and added high-resolution HLA genotyping to study TCR occurrence patterns. In the later analysis, no new phenotypic data were used to find candidate immune exposures; instead, reliance was placed on TCR beta sequences and their occurrence across donors. In an earlier analysis of 500 to 650 of the donors, high-throughput TCR beta sequencing was used to judge whether each TCR beta V gene segment behaved as functional or pseudogenic. Donor age, sex, ethnicity and CMV serostatus were compiled alongside the repertoire data. A later genetic analysis used genome-wide SNP genotypes for about three fifths of the roughly 700 donors, treating that subset as a discovery cohort. Every discovery cohort repertoire had been produced on one sequencing platform. HLA typing included class I and class II loci at four-digit resolution. The number of donors typed differed by locus, with roughly 629-640 for A, B, C, DRB1 and DQB1, more than 500 for DQA1, some 570 for DPA1, and some 450 for DPB1. Because of strong linkage in the cohort, roughly five DR-DQ haplotypes were treated as single units for association and clustering. Across about 370 genotyped donors of the cohort, an average of roughly 250,000 unique TCR beta nucleotide sequences per donor were sequenced, and roughly 20% of those sequences were non-productive. Beyond this particular receptor, the publication reports: A cluster of highly shared sequence variants was judged likely to be a technical artifact of the sequencing pipeline. While some public TCRs were present in many individuals, most TCR sequences turned up only very rarely across donors. Because counts were too low, fewer than 20 rarely observed V segments, including chromosome 9 orphons, were excluded from the earlier analysis of 587 of the donors. Some IMGT-functional V segments, including TRBV6-2 and TRBV6-3, could not be told apart with the 87-base-pair reads, so those segments were excluded. V-gene and J-gene trimming of TCR beta chains was associated with a missense DCLRE1C variant in a later genetic analysis, and the association was replicated in an independent cohort. The presence/absence analyses assumed that sequencing depth was roughly uniform across donors, and that assumption may not be true. In a later analysis, the rate of TCR association differed among HLA loci, with DRB1 alleles having the most associated TCRs and HLA-C alleles having the fewest. Compared with equally common non-associated chains, HLA-associated TCR beta chains in a later analysis were more clonally expanded and had lower generation probabilities. This cohort had only TCR beta chains sequenced, and the lack of alpha or paired-chain data limited which features could be detected. Cytomegalovirus status was reported to be diagnosed by the classifier with high specificity and sensitivity in both the original and validation cohorts. The only immune exposure information available for the cohort was CMV serostatus. Several of the top co-occurrence clusters appeared to be linked to parvovirus B19, influenza, CMV and Epstein-Barr virus, according to a later analysis. Most CMV-associated TCR beta chains appeared to be HLA-restricted in a later analysis, and the HLA associations seemed to be driven largely by CMV exposure. Because HLA typing was unavailable for some donors at each locus, only the typed subset was used in association tests. Compared with the roughly 670-donor mean, donors in an Asian-associated ancestry cluster had fewer N-insertions in productive TCRs, according to a later genetic analysis. A few of the identified cytomegalovirus-associated TCR beta chains were confirmed in vitro to be specific for cytomegalovirus antigens. It was suggested by the authors that the approach could potentially be generalized to other disease states and immunological phenotypes. An earlier analysis of 450 to 750 of the donors showed that most TCR beta V segments appeared in productive rearrangements either about 90% or about 30% of the time, which broadly matched IMGT annotations. Specific HLA alleles were associated with more than 15,000 TCR beta sequences at a false discovery rate of 0.05 in a later analysis. Linkage disequilibrium might explain the correlated functional status among segregating V segments, but an unknown experimental factor could not be ruled out. A further reported finding was that TCR beta sequences accurately predicted the HLA-A and HLA-B alleles for most subjects in the first cohort. The study gave a list of more than 150 TCR beta chains associated with cytomegalovirus. Strong co-occurrence of HLA alleles, especially DR and DQ, made assigning TCR associations to individual alleles difficult.

Library creation used the immunoSEQ multiplex PCR assay. The multiplex PCR relied on a mix of 60 forward primers for TCR Vbeta segments and 13 reverse primers for TCR Jbeta segments. The CDR3 region of rearranged TCR beta genes was amplified from genomic DNA by a multiplex PCR assay. On the Illumina HiSeq System, the amplified TCR beta libraries were sequenced as 87-base-pair reads. Concerning the study's data processing: In a later analysis, roughly 80 million unique TCR beta chains were counted across the 500 to 850 repertoires, and roughly 10 million of these chains were shared by at least two donors. A nearest-neighbor algorithm error-corrected the raw reads and collapsed the reads into unique sequences, merging closely related sequences to remove PCR and sequencing errors. CDR3 sequences were aligned to IMGT reference sequences to assign V, D and J gene segments. For a sequence to be retained, a match of at least six nucleotides to both a V gene segment and a J gene segment was required. Rearrangements were classified as productive when the CDR3 lacked stop codons and remained in frame with V and J, and all other rearrangements were classified as non-productive. Following IMGT convention, CDR3 was defined as the stretch from the second conserved V-encoded cysteine up to the conserved J-encoded phenylalanine. Sequences without an unambiguous match to a single V gene segment were excluded from the earlier analysis of 500 to 700 of the donors. An earlier analysis of 587 of the donors classified V segments as functional when productive rearrangements were above 56.7% and as segregating when the standard deviation between donors was above 5%. A statistical classification framework was developed to diagnose cytomegalovirus status using the catalog of TCR beta chain sequences. V and J gene assignment, in a later analysis, came from comparing TCR nucleotide sequences with IMGT/GENE-DB human TR gene sequences. The TCRdist pipeline was used in a later analysis to assign CDR3 sequences and most-parsimonious VDJ recombination scenarios. In a later analysis, each TCR beta chain was defined by its CDR3 amino acid sequence together with its V-gene family, and reads lacking a unique V-gene family were excluded. A later analysis removed 500 to 600 highly shared, low-generation-probability nucleotide sequences to deal with suspected cross-contamination and a sequencing artifact. A later analysis calculated a clonal expansion index for each public chain from normalized within-repertoire ranks of inferred template counts. A later analysis computed generation probabilities with a VDJ recombination model fitted to out-of-frame rearrangements, and checked the results against IGoR. In a later analysis, TCR-TCR, TCR-HLA and TCR-CMV co-occurrence was scored with hypergeometric tests, and a repertoire-size bias correction was applied to TCR pairs. In a later analysis, false discovery rates were estimated by permuting HLA or CMV assignments 20 times. In a later analysis, co-occurring TCRs were grouped using DBSCAN, and TCRdist sequence similarity was added for clustering within HLA-allele-positive subsets. Co-occurrence clustering excluded repertoires with fewer than 30,000 or more than 120,000 public chains, plus five with anomalous nucleotide sharing. Held by TCRdb, this immuneACCESS table contains in-frame sequences only and omits some clones. Under half of the omission traces to an unresolved V gene where checked; the cause of the rest is unknown. That table is the source of V, J and clone size, and D and trimming were worked out from the DNA. The sample contains 30,000 to 40,000 clones, roughly two thirds of them found a single time. The ten most abundant clones make up roughly a tenth of the sample.

In total, 666 healthy bone marrow donors made up the cohort. All cohort members were sampled while nominally healthy, although unrecorded immune exposures were likely present. The donor tested CMV seropositive and was one of the 289 seropositive cohort members. A peripheral blood sample was provided by each donor, and peripheral blood mononuclear cells were used for TCR beta sequencing. The Qiagen DNeasy Blood Extraction Kit was used to extract genomic DNA from the blood cell samples. Compared with germline, V lacks 5 bases and J lacks 4 bases; bases without a gene match: 8. The germline V gene yields LGHNA for CDR1 and YNFKEQ for CDR2. CDR3 length: 15 amino acids, cysteine to phenylalanine. Solely the CDR3 DNA is kept, with 45 bases framed from the first base. Concerning this clone itself: The antigen it binds to is not known. Base qualities are not provided; no much larger clone lies one nucleotide away.

Specimen: PBMCs. This chain is built from TRBV4-2 and TRBJ2-7; 10 central bases correspond to TRBD2. This TCR was recovered from a middle-aged man in good health and CMV-seropositive. The bases are TGTGCCAGCAGCTGGACAGGGACTAGCGAGTACGAGCAGTACTTC. This sequence encodes CASSWTGTSEYEQYF.